This T cell receptor (beta chain) appears in the sequencing data of a study of Tregs in tolerant kidney transplant recipients. This CDR3 region has 11 residues. V was cut by 6 bases and J by 7 bases, with 9 bases left in between. Germline CDR1 and CDR2: KGHSH and LQKENI. This table comes from immunoSEQ multiplex PCR, and its TCRdb copy is limited to in-frame clones, with some not included. In the table there are over 50,000 clones, approximately 85% of which are singletons. In this sample, this clone turned up once. The receptor was derived from a human donor who received a combined kidney and bone marrow transplant. The starting material was Tregs from blood, obtained before the transplant. This chain joins TRBV18 and TRBJ1-1; possible D gene TRBD1, 6 bases. This CDR3 is CASSRGSEAFF. The CDR3, as DNA: TGTGCCAGCTCGAGGGGGAGTGAAGCTTTCTTT.